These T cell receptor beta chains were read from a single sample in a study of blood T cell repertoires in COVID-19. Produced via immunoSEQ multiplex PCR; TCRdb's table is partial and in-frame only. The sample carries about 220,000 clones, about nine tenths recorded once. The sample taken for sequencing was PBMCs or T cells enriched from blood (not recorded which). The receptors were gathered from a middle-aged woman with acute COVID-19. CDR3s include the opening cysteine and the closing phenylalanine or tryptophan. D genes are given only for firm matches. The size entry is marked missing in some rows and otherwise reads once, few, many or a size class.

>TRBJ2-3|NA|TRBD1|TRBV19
CASRRGYRGASTDTQYF
TGTGCCAGTAGAAGGGGTTACAGGGGGGCTAGCACAGATACGCAGTATTTT
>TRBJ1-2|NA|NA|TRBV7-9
CASSAAPGGYGYTF
TGTGCCAGCAGCGCAGCCCCCGGCGGCTATGGCTACACCTTC
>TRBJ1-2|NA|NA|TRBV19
CASAQGHGYTF
TGTGCCAGTGCACAGGGCCATGGCTACACCTTC
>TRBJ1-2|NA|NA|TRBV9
CASSVGRGYGYTF
TGTGCCAGCAGCGTAGGTCGGGGCTATGGCTACACCTTC
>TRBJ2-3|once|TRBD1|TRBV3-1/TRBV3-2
CATGGKDTQYF
TGTGCCACAGGGGGCAAAGATACGCAGTATTTT
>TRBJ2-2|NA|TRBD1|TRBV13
CASSLRTGETGELFF
TGTGCCAGCAGCTTGAGGACAGGGGAAACCGGGGAGCTGTTTTTT
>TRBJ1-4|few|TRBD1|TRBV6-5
CASSLAGGDNEKLFF
TGTGCCAGCAGTCTGGCAGGGGGCGATAATGAAAAACTGTTTTTT
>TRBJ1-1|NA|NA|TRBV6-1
CASSERQVNTEAFF
TGTGCCAGCAGTGAAAGACAGGTTAACACTGAAGCTTTCTTT
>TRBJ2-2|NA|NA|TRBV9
CASSVALPTGELFF
TGTGCCAGCAGCGTAGCACTACCCACCGGGGAGCTGTTTTTT
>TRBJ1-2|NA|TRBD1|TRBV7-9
CASNTPGQGLGYTF
TGTGCCAGCAACACTCCGGGACAGGGGCTTGGCTACACCTTC
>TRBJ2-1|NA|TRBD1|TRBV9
CASSVEGAGYNEQFF
TGTGCCAGCAGCGTAGAGGGGGCTGGCTACAATGAGCAGTTCTTC
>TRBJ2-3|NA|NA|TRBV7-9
CASSFSGGTDTQYF
TGTGCCAGCAGCTTTTCCGGGGGCACAGATACGCAGTATTTT
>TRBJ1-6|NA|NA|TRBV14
CASSQAQNYNSPLHF
TGTGCCAGCAGCCAAGCCCAAAACTATAATTCACCCCTCCACTTT
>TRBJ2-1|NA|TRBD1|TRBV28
CASSLSGGGSNEQFF
TGTGCCAGCAGTTTATCAGGGGGCGGTTCGAATGAGCAGTTCTTC
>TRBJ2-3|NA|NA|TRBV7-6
CASSLLAITDTQYF
TGTGCCAGCAGCTTACTAGCCATCACAGATACGCAGTATTTT
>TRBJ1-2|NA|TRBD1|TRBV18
CASSQTTGGMFEGYTF
TGTGCCAGCTCACAAACGACAGGGGGCATGTTCGAGGGCTACACCTTC
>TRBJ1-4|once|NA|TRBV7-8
CASSSGTQKLFF
TGTGCCAGCAGCTCCGGGACACAAAAACTGTTTTTT
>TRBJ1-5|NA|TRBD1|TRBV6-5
CASSPDRGLEPQHF
TGTGCCAGCAGTCCAGACAGGGGGCTTGAGCCCCAGCATTTT
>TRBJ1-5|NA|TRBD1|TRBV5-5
CASSFDDRGGGNQPQHF
TGTGCCAGCAGCTTCGACGACAGGGGGGGTGGCAATCAGCCCCAGCATTTT
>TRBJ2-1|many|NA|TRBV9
CASSVFGHQMDEQFF
TGTGCCAGCAGCGTATTTGGACACCAAATGGATGAGCAGTTCTTC
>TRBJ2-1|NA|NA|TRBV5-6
CASSLSETFYNEQFF
TGTGCCAGCAGCTTGTCAGAGACATTCTACAATGAGCAGTTCTTC
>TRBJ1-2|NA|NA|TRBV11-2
CASSLQGMNYGYTF
TGTGCCAGCAGCTTACAGGGAATGAACTATGGCTACACCTTC
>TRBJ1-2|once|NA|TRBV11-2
CASSLSGNVGYTF
TGTGCCAGCAGCTTATCAGGGAACGTTGGCTACACCTTC
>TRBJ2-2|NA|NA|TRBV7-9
CASSLASEAGELFF
TGTGCCAGCAGCTTAGCGAGTGAGGCCGGGGAGCTGTTTTTT